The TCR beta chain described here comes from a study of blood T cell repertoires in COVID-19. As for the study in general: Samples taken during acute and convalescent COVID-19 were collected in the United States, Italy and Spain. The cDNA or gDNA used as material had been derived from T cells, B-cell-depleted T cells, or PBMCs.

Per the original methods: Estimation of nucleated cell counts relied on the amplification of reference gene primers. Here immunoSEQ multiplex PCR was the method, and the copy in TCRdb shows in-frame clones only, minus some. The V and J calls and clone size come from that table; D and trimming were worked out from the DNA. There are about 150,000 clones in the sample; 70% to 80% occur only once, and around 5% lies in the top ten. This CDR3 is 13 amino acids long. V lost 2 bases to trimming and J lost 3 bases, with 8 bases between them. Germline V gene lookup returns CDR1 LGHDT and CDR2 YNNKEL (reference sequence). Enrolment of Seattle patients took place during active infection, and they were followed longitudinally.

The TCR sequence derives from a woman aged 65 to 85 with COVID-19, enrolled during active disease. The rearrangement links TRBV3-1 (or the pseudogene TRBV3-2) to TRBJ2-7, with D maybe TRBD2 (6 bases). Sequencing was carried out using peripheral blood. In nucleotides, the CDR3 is TGTGCCAGCAGCCAACTCGGGGGCTACGAGCAGTACTTC. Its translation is CASSQLGGYEQYF.